A selection of T cell receptor beta chains follows, all from one sample in a study of cytomegalovirus exposure and HLA in healthy donors. Repertoires were generated with immunoSEQ multiplex PCR, while TCRdb's copy carries only in-frame clones and drops some. This table has around 130,000 clones, roughly 78% appearing once. The sequenced material came from PBMCs. The origin of the receptors is a man aged 30 to 45 in good health and CMV-seronegative. The CDR3 runs from the conserved cysteine through the conserved F or W. Fields, in order: V gene, J gene, clone size, D gene, CDR3 DNA, CDR3 protein. A D gene is named only where the DNA matches it firmly. Clone sizes are given selectively: once, few, many, or a class where the clone is expanded.

V gene: TRBV19; J gene: TRBJ2-2; clone size: .; D gene: TRBD2; CDR3 DNA: TGTGCCAGTAGTATGGCGGGAGGGCCCTACGGGGAGCTGTTTTTT; CDR3 protein: CASSMAGGPYGELFF
V gene: TRBV19; J gene: TRBJ1-1; clone size: .; D gene: TRBD1; CDR3 DNA: TGTGCCAGTAGTGTCCAGACAGGGGTGGGCACTGAAGCTTTCTTT; CDR3 protein: CASSVQTGVGTEAFF
V gene: TRBV5-1; J gene: TRBJ1-2; clone size: .; D gene: .; CDR3 DNA: TGCGCCAGCAGCTTGGGTGGCAGGGTCTATGGCTACACCTTC; CDR3 protein: CASSLGGRVYGYTF
V gene: TRBV10-3; J gene: TRBJ1-2; clone size: .; D gene: .; CDR3 DNA: TGTGCCATCAAAGGGGAAATGGAAAATGGCTACACCTTC; CDR3 protein: CAIKGEMENGYTF
V gene: TRBV5-1; J gene: TRBJ2-3; clone size: .; D gene: TRBD2; CDR3 DNA: TGCGCCAGCAGCCCTATAGCGGGAGTCGGCACAGATACGCAGTATTTT; CDR3 protein: CASSPIAGVGTDTQYF
V gene: TRBV6-5; J gene: TRBJ1-1; clone size: .; D gene: .; CDR3 DNA: TGTGCCAGCAGCTCCCTGGGGGGTCCCATCACTGAAGCTTTCTTT; CDR3 protein: CASSSLGGPITEAFF
V gene: TRBV19; J gene: TRBJ1-4; clone size: .; D gene: .; CDR3 DNA: TGTGCCAGTAGTCGCGGGTCAACTAATGAAAAACTGTTTTTT; CDR3 protein: CASSRGSTNEKLFF
V gene: TRBV4-1; J gene: TRBJ2-1; clone size: .; D gene: TRBD2; CDR3 DNA: TGCGCCAGCAGCCTCGGACTAGCGGGAGCCTACAATGAGCAGTTCTTC; CDR3 protein: CASSLGLAGAYNEQFF
V gene: TRBV6-5; J gene: TRBJ1-5; clone size: once; D gene: .; CDR3 DNA: TGTGCCAGCAGTTTACAGGGTTATAGCAATCAGCCCCAGCATTTT; CDR3 protein: CASSLQGYSNQPQHF
V gene: TRBV11-2; J gene: TRBJ2-2; clone size: .; D gene: .; CDR3 DNA: TGTGCCAGCAGCTTAGGGTCGGGAGTTGGCACCGGGGAGCTGTTTTTT; CDR3 protein: CASSLGSGVGTGELFF
V gene: TRBV4-3; J gene: TRBJ2-7; clone size: .; D gene: TRBD1; CDR3 DNA: TGCGCCAGCGGCCAAGATTGGGTGGGACAGGTGAGCTCCTACGAGCAGTACTTC; CDR3 protein: CASGQDWVGQVSSYEQYF
V gene: TRBV4-1; J gene: TRBJ1-5; clone size: .; D gene: .; CDR3 DNA: TGCGCCAGCAGCCCCCAGGCATACAATCAGCCCCAGAATTTT; CDR3 protein: CASSPQAYNQPQNF
V gene: TRBV14; J gene: TRBJ2-5; clone size: .; D gene: TRBD2; CDR3 DNA: TGTGCCAGCAGCCAGAAGACCGGGACTATCCAAGAGACCCAGTACTTC; CDR3 protein: CASSQKTGTIQETQYF
V gene: TRBV2; J gene: TRBJ2-2; clone size: .; D gene: .; CDR3 DNA: .; CDR3 protein: CASTVGCGSFF
V gene: TRBV7-7; J gene: TRBJ1-6; clone size: .; D gene: .; CDR3 DNA: TGTGCTAGCAGCTTAAACAACAATTCACCCCTCCACTTT; CDR3 protein: CASSLNNNSPLHF
V gene: TRBV27; J gene: TRBJ2-7; clone size: .; D gene: .; CDR3 DNA: TGTGCCAGCAGTTCTACCCCCTACGAGCAGTACTTC; CDR3 protein: CASSSTPYEQYF
V gene: TRBV19; J gene: TRBJ1-1; clone size: once; D gene: TRBD1; CDR3 DNA: TGTGCCAGTAGTATGACAGGGACCATGAACACTGAAGCTTTCTTT; CDR3 protein: CASSMTGTMNTEAFF
V gene: TRBV7-9; J gene: TRBJ2-7; clone size: .; D gene: .; CDR3 DNA: TGTGCCAGCAGCCCCCGGTGGGGGGGCTTGAACGAGCAGTACTTC; CDR3 protein: CASSPRWGGLNEQYF
V gene: TRBV12-5; J gene: TRBJ2-7; clone size: .; D gene: .; CDR3 DNA: TGTGCTAGTGGTTTGGTACCAGGTCGTTCGGGACTCAGGCACGAGCAGTACTTC; CDR3 protein: CASGLVPGRSGLRHEQYF
V gene: TRBV5-6; J gene: TRBJ2-7; clone size: .; D gene: .; CDR3 DNA: TGTGCCAGCAGCCTAACGACAATTCCCTCCTACGAGCAGTACTTC; CDR3 protein: CASSLTTIPSYEQYF
V gene: TRBV12-5; J gene: TRBJ2-1; clone size: .; D gene: TRBD2; CDR3 DNA: TGTGCTAGTGGTTTGAGCCTAGCGGGAGCTGGGGAGCAGTTCTTC; CDR3 protein: CASGLSLAGAGEQFF
V gene: TRBV7-3; J gene: TRBJ2-2; clone size: .; D gene: .; CDR3 DNA: TGTGCCAGCAGCCAAGGGGCCACGAACACCGGGGAGCTGTTTTTT; CDR3 protein: CASSQGATNTGELFF
V gene: TRBV10-3; J gene: TRBJ2-7; clone size: .; D gene: .; CDR3 DNA: TGTGCCATCAGTTGGACTCAAGAGGGCTACGAGCAGTACTTC; CDR3 protein: CAISWTQEGYEQYF
V gene: TRBV4-3; J gene: TRBJ2-1; clone size: .; D gene: .; CDR3 DNA: TGCGCCAGCAGCCAAGGAGTCCCCGCTGTCGAGCAGTTCTTC; CDR3 protein: CASSQGVPAVEQFF
V gene: TRBV29-1; J gene: TRBJ2-3; clone size: .; D gene: TRBD2; CDR3 DNA: TGCAGCGTGACTATACTAGCGTCTAGCACAGATACGCAGTATTTT; CDR3 protein: CSVTILASSTDTQYF
V gene: TRBV4-1; J gene: TRBJ1-1; clone size: .; D gene: .; CDR3 DNA: TGCGCCAGCAGCCAAGAGGCCGGCAGGGATTTCTCTGAAGCTTTCTTT; CDR3 protein: CASSQEAGRDFSEAFF
V gene: TRBV19; J gene: TRBJ1-2; clone size: .; D gene: TRBD1; CDR3 DNA: TGTGCCAGTAGTACTCCTCCCGGACAGGGGGCATCAATTGGCTACACCTTC; CDR3 protein: CASSTPPGQGASIGYTF
V gene: TRBV6-1; J gene: TRBJ1-2; clone size: .; D gene: .; CDR3 DNA: TGTGCCAGCAGTGAAATTCACTGGGAGGGGGGATTCGGAGGCTACCCCTTC; CDR3 protein: CASSEIHWEGGFGGYPF
V gene: TRBV5-1; J gene: TRBJ2-5; clone size: few; D gene: .; CDR3 DNA: TGCGCCAGCAGCGACCAGGAGGTGAGGTTTCAAGAGACCCAGTACTTC; CDR3 protein: CASSDQEVRFQETQYF
V gene: TRBV28; J gene: TRBJ1-5; clone size: .; D gene: TRBD1; CDR3 DNA: TGTGCCAGCAGGCGGACAGGGGGCTTTCAGCCCCAGCATTTT; CDR3 protein: CASRRTGGFQPQHF
V gene: TRBV5-4; J gene: TRBJ2-2; clone size: few; D gene: .; CDR3 DNA: TGTGCCAGCAGCCCTTTGCGGGATAACACCGGGGAGCTGTTTTTT; CDR3 protein: CASSPLRDNTGELFF
V gene: TRBV28; J gene: TRBJ1-2; clone size: .; D gene: .; CDR3 DNA: TGTGCCAGCAGTCTAACCAGGCCCGATGGCTACACCTTC; CDR3 protein: CASSLTRPDGYTF
V gene: TRBV28; J gene: TRBJ1-5; clone size: few; D gene: .; CDR3 DNA: TGTGCCAGCAGCCCCGACGGAGCCCAGCCCCAGCATTTT; CDR3 protein: CASSPDGAQPQHF
V gene: TRBV19; J gene: TRBJ2-1; clone size: .; D gene: .; CDR3 DNA: TGTGCCACTTCGGGGGAGTTCGAGGATGAGCAGTTCTTC; CDR3 protein: CATSGEFEDEQFF
V gene: TRBV6-5; J gene: TRBJ1-2; clone size: .; D gene: .; CDR3 DNA: TGTGCCAGCAGTCGGTCAGATTCGGGTGGCTACACCTTC; CDR3 protein: CASSRSDSGGYTF
V gene: TRBV5-1; J gene: TRBJ2-7; clone size: .; D gene: .; CDR3 DNA: TGCGCCAGCAGCTTGACAGACAGTCTCATCTACGAGCAGTACTTC; CDR3 protein: CASSLTDSLIYEQYF
V gene: TRBV6-1; J gene: TRBJ1-1; clone size: few; D gene: TRBD1; CDR3 DNA: TGTGCCAGCAGTGGAAGGCAGGGGGACACTGAAGCTTTCTTT; CDR3 protein: CASSGRQGDTEAFF
V gene: TRBV27; J gene: TRBJ2-5; clone size: .; D gene: .; CDR3 DNA: TGTGCCAGTACGGGACCGAGCGGGGAGACCCAGTACTTC; CDR3 protein: CASTGPSGETQYF
V gene: TRBV4-1; J gene: TRBJ1-5; clone size: .; D gene: .; CDR3 DNA: TGCGCCAGCAGCCAAGATATTCAGGGAAGCAATCAGCCCCAGCATTTT; CDR3 protein: CASSQDIQGSNQPQHF
V gene: TRBV4-1; J gene: TRBJ2-7; clone size: .; D gene: TRBD2; CDR3 DNA: TGCGCCAGCAGCCTTGGACTAGCTGGCTACGAGCAGTACTTC; CDR3 protein: CASSLGLAGYEQYF
V gene: TRBV7-2; J gene: TRBJ1-5; clone size: .; D gene: .; CDR3 DNA: TGTGCCAGCAGTCTTTACGGTAACAGCAATCAGCCCCAGCATTTT; CDR3 protein: CASSLYGNSNQPQHF
V gene: TRBV6-5; J gene: TRBJ2-1; clone size: few; D gene: TRBD1; CDR3 DNA: TGTGCCAGCAGCGACCGGGACAGGGGTGACAATGAGCAGTTCTTC; CDR3 protein: CASSDRDRGDNEQFF
V gene: TRBV7-2; J gene: TRBJ2-7; clone size: .; D gene: .; CDR3 DNA: TGTGCCAGCAGCTTAATGACTGAGGAGGAGCAGTACTTC; CDR3 protein: CASSLMTEEEQYF
V gene: TRBV7-2; J gene: TRBJ2-4; clone size: .; D gene: .; CDR3 DNA: TGTGCCAGCAGCACAGGGATGGCCAAAAACATTCAGTACTTC; CDR3 protein: CASSTGMAKNIQYF
V gene: TRBV10-2; J gene: TRBJ1-1; clone size: .; D gene: .; CDR3 DNA: TGCGCCAGCATGAACAGGGAGGGAGTGAACACTGAAGCTTTCTTT; CDR3 protein: CASMNREGVNTEAFF
V gene: TRBV6-5; J gene: TRBJ1-4; clone size: .; D gene: TRBD1; CDR3 DNA: TGTGCCAGCAGTCCAAGCGGGACAGGGGGTGAAAAACTGTTTTTT; CDR3 protein: CASSPSGTGGEKLFF
V gene: TRBV7-2; J gene: TRBJ2-3; clone size: once; D gene: .; CDR3 DNA: TGTGCCAGCAGCGCGGAGGTAGGGACAGATACGCAGTATTTT; CDR3 protein: CASSAEVGTDTQYF
V gene: TRBV2; J gene: TRBJ1-5; clone size: once; D gene: .; CDR3 DNA: TGTGCCAGCAGATTCCGACAGAACAATCAGCCCCAGCATTTT; CDR3 protein: CASRFRQNNQPQHF
V gene: TRBV7-9; J gene: TRBJ2-2; clone size: .; D gene: TRBD1; CDR3 DNA: TGTGCCAGCAGCTTACGCTGGGACAGGGGGCGACACACCGGGGAGCTGTTTTTT; CDR3 protein: CASSLRWDRGRHTGELFF
V gene: TRBV28; J gene: TRBJ2-7; clone size: .; D gene: .; CDR3 DNA: TGTGCCAGCGCGGGCCTCTACGAGCAGTACTTC; CDR3 protein: CASAGLYEQYF